This T cell receptor beta chain came from a study of T cells in narcolepsy. Study in general: Healthy controls were enrolled alongside patients with narcolepsy type 1 or type 2. Findings of the study overall: Autoreactive clone sequences were missing from some blood memory CD4+ repertoires. Blood of same and different patients, but not healthy controls, reportedly held recurring autoreactive clonotypes. Autoreactive HCRT-specific and TRIB2-specific clonotypes were marked in same-patient CSF-versus-blood CD4+ comparisons.

Generated by immunoSEQ multiplex PCR, the TCRdb table keeps only in-frame clones and is missing some. The table records some 30,000 clones, more than 75% of them present only once. As for this clone: Its antigen is as yet unknown.

Germline V gives CDR1 SQVTM, CDR2 ANQGSEA. The CDR3 has 11 residues. The germline V and J ends were trimmed by 6 bases and 10 bases, with 13 bases remaining between them. The chain employs TRBV29-1 and TRBJ2-1; D may be TRBD1 or TRBD2 (5 bases each). The sequenced sample consisted of memory (CD45RA-) CD4+ T cells from blood. This TCR came from a human donor in good health. Here the CDR3 DNA reads TGCAGCGTCCGGGACGGCCGCGAGCAGTTCTTC. It specifies CSVRDGREQFF.